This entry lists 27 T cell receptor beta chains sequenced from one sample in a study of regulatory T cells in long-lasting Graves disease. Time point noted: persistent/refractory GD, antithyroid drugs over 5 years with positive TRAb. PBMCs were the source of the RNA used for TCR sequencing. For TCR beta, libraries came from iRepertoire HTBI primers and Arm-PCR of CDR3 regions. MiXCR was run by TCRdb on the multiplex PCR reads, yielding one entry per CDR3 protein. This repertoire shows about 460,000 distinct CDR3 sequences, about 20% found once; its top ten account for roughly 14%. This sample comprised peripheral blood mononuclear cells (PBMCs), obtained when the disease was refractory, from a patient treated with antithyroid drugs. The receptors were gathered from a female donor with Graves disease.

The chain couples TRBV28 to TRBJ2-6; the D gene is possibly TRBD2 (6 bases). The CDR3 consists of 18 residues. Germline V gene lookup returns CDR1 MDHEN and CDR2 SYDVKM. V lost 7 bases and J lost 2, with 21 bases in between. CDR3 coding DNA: TGTGCCAGCACCCCGTCGGGACTCCAGGGACCTGGGGCCAACGTCCTGACTTTC. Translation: CASTPSGLQGPGANVLTF. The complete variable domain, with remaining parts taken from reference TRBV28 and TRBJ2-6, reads DVKVTQSSRYLVKRTGEKVFLECVQDMDHENMFWYRQDPGLGLRLIYFSYDVKMKEKGDIPEGYSVSREKKERFSLILESASTNQTSMYLCASTPSGLQGPGANVLTFGAGSRLTVL.

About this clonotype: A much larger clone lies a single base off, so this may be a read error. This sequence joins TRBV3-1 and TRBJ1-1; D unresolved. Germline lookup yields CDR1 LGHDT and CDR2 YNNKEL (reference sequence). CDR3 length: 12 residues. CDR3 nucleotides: TGTGCCAGCAACCAAGACGGAGGCGAAGCTTTCTTT. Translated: CASNQDGGEAFF. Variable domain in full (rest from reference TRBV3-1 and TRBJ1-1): DTAVSQTPKYLVTQMGNDKSIKCEQNLGHDTMYWYKQDSKKFLKIMFSYNNKELIINETVPNRFSPKSPDKAHLNLHINSLELGDSAVYFCASNQDGGEAFFGQGTRLTVV.

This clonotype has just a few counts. The CDR3 reads CASSLGHQDTIYF. CDR3 in DNA: TGTGCCAGCAGTTTGGGACACCAGGACACCATATATTTT. The J gene is TRBJ1-3, the V gene TRBV6-5, with a possible D match to TRBD1 (6 bases). Germline V CDR1 and CDR2: MNHEY, SVGAGI. The CDR3 length is 13 residues. The V gene lost 4 bases and the J gene lost 8 bases, with 12 bases spanning the gap.

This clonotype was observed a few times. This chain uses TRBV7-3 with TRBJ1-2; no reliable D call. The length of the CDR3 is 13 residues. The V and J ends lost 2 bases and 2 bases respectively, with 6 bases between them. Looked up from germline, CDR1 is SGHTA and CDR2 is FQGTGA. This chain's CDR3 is CASSLARNYGYTF. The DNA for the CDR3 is TGTGCCAGCAGCTTAGCCAGGAACTATGGCTACACCTTC.

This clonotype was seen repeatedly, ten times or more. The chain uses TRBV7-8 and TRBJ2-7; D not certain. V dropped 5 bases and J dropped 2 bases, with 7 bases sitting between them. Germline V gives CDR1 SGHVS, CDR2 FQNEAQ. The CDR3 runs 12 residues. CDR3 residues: CASSTQPYEQYF. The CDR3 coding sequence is TGTGCCAGCAGCACCCAGCCCTACGAGCAGTACTTC.

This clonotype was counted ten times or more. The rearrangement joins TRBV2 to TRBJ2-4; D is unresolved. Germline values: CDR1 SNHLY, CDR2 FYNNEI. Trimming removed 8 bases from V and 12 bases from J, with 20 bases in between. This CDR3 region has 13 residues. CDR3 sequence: CASRQDGLGTQYF. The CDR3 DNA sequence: TGTGCCAGCCGTCAAGACGGGTTAGGCACTCAGTACTTC. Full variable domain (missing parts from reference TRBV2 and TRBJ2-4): EPEVTQTPSHQVTQMGQEVILRCVPISNHLYFYWYRQILGQKVEFLVSFYNNEISEKSEIFDDQFSVERPDGSNFTLKIRSTKLEDSAMYFCASRQDGLGTQYFGAGTRLSVL.

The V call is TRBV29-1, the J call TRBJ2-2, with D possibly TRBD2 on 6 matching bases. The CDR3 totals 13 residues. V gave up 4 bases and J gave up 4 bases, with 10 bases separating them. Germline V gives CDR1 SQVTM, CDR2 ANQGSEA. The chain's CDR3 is CSVVEGLTGELFF. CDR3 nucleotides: TGCAGCGTTGTGGAGGGTCTCACCGGGGAGCTGTTTTTT.

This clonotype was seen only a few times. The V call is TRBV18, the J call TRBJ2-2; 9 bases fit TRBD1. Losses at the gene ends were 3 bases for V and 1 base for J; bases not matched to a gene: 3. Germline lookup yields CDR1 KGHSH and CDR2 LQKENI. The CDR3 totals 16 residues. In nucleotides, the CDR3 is TGTGCCAGCTCACCCCTGGGACAGGGGAACACCGGGGAGCTGTTTTTT. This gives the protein CASSPLGQGNTGELFF.

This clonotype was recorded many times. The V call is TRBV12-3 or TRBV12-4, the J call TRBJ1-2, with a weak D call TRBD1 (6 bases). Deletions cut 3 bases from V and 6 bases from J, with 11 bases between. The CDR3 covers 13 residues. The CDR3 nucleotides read TGTGCCAGCAGTTTGGGGACACAACATGGCTACACCTTC. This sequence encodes CASSLGTQHGYTF.

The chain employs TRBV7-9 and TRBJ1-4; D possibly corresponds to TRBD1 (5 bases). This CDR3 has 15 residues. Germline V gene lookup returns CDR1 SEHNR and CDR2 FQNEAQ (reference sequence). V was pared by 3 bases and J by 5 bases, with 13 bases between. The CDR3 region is CASSLDGRGNEKLFF. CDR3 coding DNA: TGTGCCAGCAGCTTGGACGGTAGGGGCAATGAAAAACTGTTTTTT.

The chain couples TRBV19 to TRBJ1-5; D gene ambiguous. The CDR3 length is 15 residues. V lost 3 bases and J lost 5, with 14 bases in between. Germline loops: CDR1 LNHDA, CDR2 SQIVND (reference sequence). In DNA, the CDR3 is TGTGCCAGTAGTATCAACATCCTCTCCGATCAGCCCCAGCATTTT. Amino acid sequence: CASSINILSDQPQHF. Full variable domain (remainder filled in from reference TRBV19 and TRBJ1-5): DGGITQSPKYLFRKEGQNVTLSCEQNLNHDAMYWYRQDPGQGLRLIYYSQIVNDFQKGDIAEGYSVSREKKESFPLTVTSAQKNPTAFYLCASSINILSDQPQHFGDGTRLSIL.

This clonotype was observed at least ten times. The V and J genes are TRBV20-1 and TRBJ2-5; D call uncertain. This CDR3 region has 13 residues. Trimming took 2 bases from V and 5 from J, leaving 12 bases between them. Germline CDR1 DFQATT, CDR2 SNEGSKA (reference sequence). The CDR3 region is CSARKGGKETQYF. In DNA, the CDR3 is TGCAGTGCTAGAAAGGGCGGTAAGGAGACCCAGTACTTC.

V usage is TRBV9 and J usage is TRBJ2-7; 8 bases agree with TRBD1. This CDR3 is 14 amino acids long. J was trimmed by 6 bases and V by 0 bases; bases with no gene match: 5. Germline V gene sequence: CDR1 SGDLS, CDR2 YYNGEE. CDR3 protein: CASSVGQGRSEQYF. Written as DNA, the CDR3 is TGTGCCAGCAGCGTAGGACAGGGGCGAAGCGAGCAGTACTTC.

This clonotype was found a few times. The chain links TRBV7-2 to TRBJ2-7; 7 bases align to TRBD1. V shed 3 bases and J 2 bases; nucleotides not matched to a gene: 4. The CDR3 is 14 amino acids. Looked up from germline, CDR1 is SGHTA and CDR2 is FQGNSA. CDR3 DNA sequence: TGTGCCAGCAGCTTCCGGGGACAGACCTACGAGCAGTACTTC. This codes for CASSFRGQTYEQYF.

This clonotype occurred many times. As DNA, the CDR3 is TGTGCCAGCAGTCTCGGGACAGGGGTCTACGAGCAGTACTTC. It encodes CASSLGTGVYEQYF. The chain couples TRBV7-9 to TRBJ2-7; 10 nucleotides match TRBD1. The germline gives CDR1 SEHNR, CDR2 FQNEAQ (reference sequence). V lost 6 bases to trimming and J lost 3 bases; unmatched junction nucleotides: 5. The CDR3 extends over 14 amino acids.

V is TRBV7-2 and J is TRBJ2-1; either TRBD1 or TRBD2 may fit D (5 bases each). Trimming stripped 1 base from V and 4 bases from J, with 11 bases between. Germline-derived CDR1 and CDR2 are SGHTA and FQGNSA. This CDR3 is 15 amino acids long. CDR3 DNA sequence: TGTGCCAGCAGCTTAGGGGACGCGAGATACAATGAGCAGTTCTTC. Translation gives CASSLGDARYNEQFF.

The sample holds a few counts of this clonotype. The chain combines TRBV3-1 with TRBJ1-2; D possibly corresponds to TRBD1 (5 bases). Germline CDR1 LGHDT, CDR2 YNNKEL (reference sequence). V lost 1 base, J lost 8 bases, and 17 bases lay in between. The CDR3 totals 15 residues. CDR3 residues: CASSQALAEGQGYTF. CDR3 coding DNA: TGTGCCAGCAGCCAAGCCCTCGCGGAGGGGCAAGGCTACACCTTC.

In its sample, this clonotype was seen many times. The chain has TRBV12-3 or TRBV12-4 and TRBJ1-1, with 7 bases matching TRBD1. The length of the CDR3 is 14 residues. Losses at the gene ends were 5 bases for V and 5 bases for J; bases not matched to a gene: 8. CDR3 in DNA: TGTGCCAGCAGTCCGTCGACAGGGCTAACTGAAGCTTTCTTT. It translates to CASSPSTGLTEAFF.

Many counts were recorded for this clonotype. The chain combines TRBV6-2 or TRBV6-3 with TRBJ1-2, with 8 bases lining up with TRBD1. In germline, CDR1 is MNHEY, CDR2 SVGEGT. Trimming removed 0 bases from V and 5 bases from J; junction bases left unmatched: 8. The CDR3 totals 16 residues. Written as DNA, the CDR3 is TGTGCCAGCAGTTACTCGGGACAGGCCATTATATATGGCTACACCTTC. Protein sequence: CASSYSGQAIIYGYTF.

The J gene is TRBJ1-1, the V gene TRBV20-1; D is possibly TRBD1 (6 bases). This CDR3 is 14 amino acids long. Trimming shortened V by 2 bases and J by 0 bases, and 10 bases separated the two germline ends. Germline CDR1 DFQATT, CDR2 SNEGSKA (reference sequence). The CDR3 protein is CSARPGQLNTEAFF. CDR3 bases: TGCAGTGCTAGACCCGGACAGCTGAACACTGAAGCTTTCTTT.

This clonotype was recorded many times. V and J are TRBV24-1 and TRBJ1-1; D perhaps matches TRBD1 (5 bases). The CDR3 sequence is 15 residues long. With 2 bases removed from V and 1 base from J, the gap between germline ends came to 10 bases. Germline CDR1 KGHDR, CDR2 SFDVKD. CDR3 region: CATSDSGTENTEAFF. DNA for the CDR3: TGTGCCACCAGTGATTCCGGGACCGAGAACACTGAAGCTTTCTTT.

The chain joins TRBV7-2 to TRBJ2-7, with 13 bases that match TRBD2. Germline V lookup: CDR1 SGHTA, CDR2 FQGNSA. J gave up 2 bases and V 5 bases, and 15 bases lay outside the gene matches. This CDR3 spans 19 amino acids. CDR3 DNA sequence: TGTGCCAGCAGCCGAACGGATCTTACTAGCGGGGGGGCGACCTACGAGCAGTACTTC. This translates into CASSRTDLTSGGATYEQYF. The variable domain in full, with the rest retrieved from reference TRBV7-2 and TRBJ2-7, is GAGVSQSPSNKVTEKGKDVELRCDPISGHTALYWYRQSLGQGLEFLIYFQGNSAPDKSGLPSDRFSAERTGGSVSTLTIQRTQQEDSAVYLCASSRTDLTSGGATYEQYFGPGTRLTVT.

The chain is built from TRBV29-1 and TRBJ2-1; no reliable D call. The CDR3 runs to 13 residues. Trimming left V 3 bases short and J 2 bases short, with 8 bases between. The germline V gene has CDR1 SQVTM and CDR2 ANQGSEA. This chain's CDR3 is CSVEGQAYNEQFF. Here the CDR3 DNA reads TGCAGCGTTGAGGGTCAGGCCTACAATGAGCAGTTCTTC.

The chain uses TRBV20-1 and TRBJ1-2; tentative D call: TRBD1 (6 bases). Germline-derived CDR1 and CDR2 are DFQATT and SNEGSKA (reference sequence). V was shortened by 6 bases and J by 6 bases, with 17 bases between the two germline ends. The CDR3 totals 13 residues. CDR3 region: CSAQGQLADGYTF. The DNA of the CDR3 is TGCAGTGCCCAGGGGCAACTCGCCGATGGCTACACCTTC.

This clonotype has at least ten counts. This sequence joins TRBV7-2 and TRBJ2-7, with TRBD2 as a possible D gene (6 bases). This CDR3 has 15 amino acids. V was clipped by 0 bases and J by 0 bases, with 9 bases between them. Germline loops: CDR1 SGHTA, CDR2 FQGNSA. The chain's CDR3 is CASSLAGGGSYEQYF. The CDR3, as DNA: TGTGCCAGCAGCTTAGCGGGAGGTGGCTCCTACGAGCAGTACTTC. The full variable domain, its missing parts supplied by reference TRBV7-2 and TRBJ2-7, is GAGVSQSPSNKVTEKGKDVELRCDPISGHTALYWYRQSLGQGLEFLIYFQGNSAPDKSGLPSDRFSAERTGGSVSTLTIQRTQQEDSAVYLCASSLAGGGSYEQYFGPGTRLTVT.

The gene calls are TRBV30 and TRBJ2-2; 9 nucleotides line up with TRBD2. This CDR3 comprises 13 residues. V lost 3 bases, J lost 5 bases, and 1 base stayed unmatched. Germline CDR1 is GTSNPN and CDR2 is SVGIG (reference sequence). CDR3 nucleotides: TGTGCCTGGAGGCGGGAGGGGACCGGGGAGCTGTTTTTT. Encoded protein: CAWRREGTGELFF.

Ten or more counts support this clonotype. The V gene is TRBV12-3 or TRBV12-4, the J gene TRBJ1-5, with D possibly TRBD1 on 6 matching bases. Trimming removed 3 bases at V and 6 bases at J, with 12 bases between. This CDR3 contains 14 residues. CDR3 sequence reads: CASSFGGGGQPQHF. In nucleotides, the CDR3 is TGTGCCAGCAGTTTTGGAGGGGGTGGTCAGCCCCAGCATTTT.